This entry lists 31 T cell receptor beta chains sequenced from one sample in a study of blood T cell repertoires in COVID-19. Sequencing was performed with immunoSEQ multiplex PCR; in TCRdb, only in-frame clones are kept and a portion is missing. The table includes just under 350,000 clones, more than 75% detected once. The specimen sequenced was peripheral blood. All receptors come from a woman aged 45-65 years with COVID-19, enrolled during active disease.

This clone has just one count. The rearrangement joins TRBV5-1 to TRBJ2-1; 13 positions agree with TRBD2. The CDR3 runs to 15 residues. V lost 3 bases, J lost 7 bases, and 4 bases stayed unmatched. In germline, CDR1 is SGHRS, CDR2 YFSETQ. The DNA of the CDR3 is TGCGCCAGCAGCTCCGGGACTAGCGGGACTAATGAGCAGTTCTTC. Translating it yields CASSSGTSGTNEQFF.

This clone has just a few counts. J is TRBJ2-3 and V is TRBV5-8; 9 bases are shared with TRBD1. The CDR3 has 14 amino acids. Germline CDR1 SGHTS, CDR2 YDEGEE. V dropped 5 bases and J dropped 1; count of bases not matched to a gene: 2. CDR3 amino acids: CASSWDRGTDTQYF. The CDR3 nucleotides are TGTGCCAGCAGTTGGGACAGGGGCACAGATACGCAGTATTTT. Combining the CDR3 with reference TRBV5-8 and TRBJ2-3 gives the whole variable domain EAGVTQSPTHLIKTRGQQATLRCSPISGHTSVYWYQQALGLGLQFLLWYDEGEERNRGNFPPRFSGRQFPNYSSELNVNALELEDSALYLCASSWDRGTDTQYFGPGTRLTVL.

The chain joins TRBV5-1 to TRBJ2-1; weak D call: TRBD2 (6 bases). Germline CDR1 reads SGHRS; CDR2 reads YFSETQ. Trimming stripped 8 bases from V and 10 bases from J, with 13 bases between. This CDR3 contains 11 residues. The CDR3 DNA reads TGCGCCAGTCAGGAGGGGTGGGAGCAGTTCTTC. It specifies CASQEGWEQFF.

The genes are TRBV12-3 or TRBV12-4 and TRBJ1-3; D is undetermined. The CDR3 extends over 13 amino acids. Between the trimmed V and J ends, which lost 4 bases and 0 bases, there was a span of 4 bases. The CDR3 protein is CASSSVSGNTIYF. In DNA form, the CDR3 reads TGTGCCAGCAGTTCGGTCTCTGGAAACACCATATATTTT.

This sequence joins TRBV5-4 and TRBJ2-7, with 8 bases fitting TRBD2. In germline, CDR1 is SGHNT, CDR2 YYREEE (reference sequence). V lost 3 bases, J lost 5 bases, and 10 bases stayed unmatched. This CDR3 has 15 amino acids. DNA of the CDR3: TGTGCCAGCAGCTCATCGGGACTAGGTATCAACGAGCAGTACTTC. This sequence encodes CASSSSGLGINEQYF.

V gene TRBV11-2 combines with J gene TRBJ2-5; 9 bases match TRBD2. Germline CDR1 is SGHAT and CDR2 is FQNNGV. Trimming cost V 4 bases and J 4 bases; bases outside gene matches: 10. The CDR3 spans 16 residues. The CDR3 nucleotides are TGTGCCAGCAGCTCAAATCGGGCTAGCGGGATAGAGACCCAGTACTTC. This translates into CASSSNRASGIETQYF.

The chain links TRBV4-1 to TRBJ1-1, with 7 bases matching TRBD1. This CDR3 comprises 15 residues. Germline CDR1 reads MGHRA; CDR2 reads YSYEKL. Trimming at V came to 1 base and at J to 14 bases, leaving 16 bases not matched to a gene. The CDR3, as DNA: TGCGCCAGCAGCCAAGCCGGGACAGCAAGCCTAATGAAATTCTTT. It is translated as CASSQAGTASLMKFF.

The chain uses TRBV11-2 and TRBJ1-1, with D unresolved. Germline V gene lookup returns CDR1 SGHAT and CDR2 FQNNGV. CDR3 size: 16 residues. Trimming stripped 1 base from V and 3 bases from J, with 15 bases between. The CDR3 is CASSLGVGFIHTEAFF. DNA for the CDR3: TGTGCCAGCAGCTTAGGGGTGGGCTTTATCCACACTGAAGCTTTCTTT.

The V gene is TRBV10-2, the J gene TRBJ2-1; 11 nucleotides line up with TRBD2. The CDR3 is made up of 17 amino acids. CDR1 is WSHSY, CDR2 SAAADI, per germline. V lost 6 bases, J lost 6 bases, and 13 bases stayed unmatched. In DNA, the CDR3 is TGCGCCAGCAGGTCAGGAAGACTAGCGGGGTGGGGCAATGAGCAGTTCTTC. Translated: CASRSGRLAGWGNEQFF.

This clone was counted once. V usage is TRBV3-1 (or the pseudogene TRBV3-2) and J usage is TRBJ2-5; D uncertain. CDR3 size: 13 residues. The V end was cut by 0 bases, the J end by 6 bases, with 8 bases between. From germline, CDR1 is LGHDT and CDR2 YNNKEL (reference sequence). The CDR3 region is CASSQEGRQTQYF. The CDR3 DNA reads TGTGCCAGCAGCCAAGAGGGCCGGCAGACCCAGTACTTC.

The V gene is TRBV27, the J gene TRBJ1-5; D is unclear. The V gene's germline CDR1 is MNHEY and CDR2 SMNVEV (reference sequence). The CDR3 loop spans 16 amino acids. V shed 1 base and J shed 0 bases, with 10 bases lying between them. CDR3 in amino acids: CASSLLADYSNQPQHF. CDR3 bases: TGTGCCAGCAGTTTATTGGCAGACTATAGCAATCAGCCCCAGCATTTT.

V is TRBV30 and J is TRBJ1-2; 8 positions agree with TRBD1. The CDR3 runs 14 residues. Trimming at V came to 2 bases and at J to 4 bases, leaving 6 bases not matched to a gene. Germline loops: CDR1 GTSNPN, CDR2 SVGIG (reference sequence). The CDR3 is CAWSQDREGYGYTF. Here the CDR3 DNA reads TGTGCCTGGAGTCAGGACAGGGAGGGCTATGGCTACACCTTC.

V gene TRBV2 combines with J gene TRBJ1-2; 9 bases agree with TRBD1. This CDR3 contains 14 residues. Per the germline V gene, CDR1 is SNHLY and CDR2 is FYNNEI. Trimming took 9 bases from V and 0 from J; bases not matched to a gene: 5. The CDR3 DNA sequence: TGTGCCAGTGAACAGGGGGCTACTAACTATGGCTACACCTTC. As protein: CASEQGATNYGYTF.

This clone was detected only a few times. V and J are TRBV6-5 and TRBJ1-4; no definite D call. Germline V lookup: CDR1 MNHEY, CDR2 SVGAGI. V lost 6 bases and J lost 8, with 10 bases in between. The CDR3 consists of 12 residues. The CDR3 DNA reads TGTGCCAGCAGCCCCACACGAGAAAAACTGTTTTTT. Translating gives CASSPTREKLFF.

V and J are TRBV24-1 and TRBJ2-7; TRBD1 is a possible D gene (8 bases). The CDR3 contains 13 residues. The V end was cut by 5 bases, the J end by 5 bases, with 12 bases between. The V gene's germline CDR1 is KGHDR and CDR2 SFDVKD. CDR3 sequence reads: CATSGGGQDEQYF. The CDR3 DNA sequence: TGTGCCACCAGTGGGGGGGGACAGGACGAGCAGTACTTC.

V usage is TRBV6-5 and J usage is TRBJ1-1, with 11 bases that match TRBD1. Germline assignment: CDR1 MNHEY and CDR2 SVGAGI. J lost 4 bases, V lost 6 bases, and 7 bases had no gene match. The CDR3 consists of 15 residues. The CDR3 DNA sequence: TGTGCCAGCAGCCCCAGGACAGGGGGCTTCACTGAAGCTTTCTTT. This codes for CASSPRTGGFTEAFF.

The rearrangement joins TRBV27 to TRBJ1-1; no reliable D call. The CDR3 extends over 17 amino acids. V lost 3 bases and J lost 0, with 17 bases in between. The germline V gene has CDR1 MNHEY and CDR2 SMNVEV (reference sequence). The CDR3 spells CASSFATDIGMNTEAFF. The CDR3 DNA sequence: TGTGCCAGCAGTTTTGCAACAGATATAGGAATGAACACTGAAGCTTTCTTT.

J is TRBJ2-1 and V is TRBV5-4; D possibly corresponds to TRBD1 (5 bases). The CDR3 has 14 amino acids. The germline gives CDR1 SGHNT, CDR2 YYREEE (reference sequence). V shed 4 bases and J shed 6 bases, with 14 bases lying between them. This CDR3 is CASSGWGTGNEQFF. CDR3 in DNA: TGTGCCAGCAGCGGGTGGGGCACGGGCAATGAGCAGTTCTTC.

The genes are TRBV3-1 (or the pseudogene TRBV3-2) and TRBJ1-6; possible D gene TRBD1, 5 bases. V dropped 2 bases and J dropped 8 bases, with 16 bases sitting between them. The germline gives CDR1 LGHDT, CDR2 YNNKEL (reference sequence). The CDR3 runs 16 residues. CDR3 loop: CASSQNLVGVDSPLHF. DNA for the CDR3: TGTGCCAGCAGCCAAAATCTTGTAGGGGTTGATTCACCCCTCCACTTT.

The chain is built from TRBV6-5 and TRBJ1-4; D not resolved. The CDR3 is 15 amino acids. CDR1 is MNHEY, CDR2 SVGAGI, per germline. V was shortened by 1 base and J by 3 bases, with 9 bases between the two germline ends. CDR3 DNA sequence: TGTGCCAGCAGTTACTATTCCTCTGCTAATGAAAAACTGTTTTTT. Translation gives CASSYYSSANEKLFF.

The rearrangement joins TRBV6-5 to TRBJ1-1; possibly TRBD1 for D (6 bases). The V and J ends lost 10 bases and 0 bases respectively, with 15 bases between them. CDR1 MNHEY and CDR2 SVGAGI come from the germline V gene. CDR3 length: 14 residues. CDR3 sequence: CATVRDNVNTEAFF. Written as DNA, the CDR3 is TGTGCCACCGTCCGGGACAATGTGAACACTGAAGCTTTCTTT.

The rearrangement links TRBV5-6 to TRBJ2-5, with D hard to call. The CDR3 contains 14 residues. V gave up 0 bases and J gave up 1 base, with 7 bases separating them. CDR1 and CDR2 (germline): SGHDT, YYEEEE. CDR3 region: CASSLEIVQETQYF. The DNA of the CDR3 is TGTGCCAGCAGCTTGGAAATCGTCCAAGAGACCCAGTACTTC.

On this clone itself: Additional DNA sequences in this sample encode the identical CDR3. The V and J genes are TRBV19 and TRBJ1-5, with D perhaps TRBD1 (5 bases). Trimming took 4 bases from V and 1 from J, leaving 8 bases between them. The CDR3 totals 14 residues. The germline CDR1 and CDR2 sequences are LNHDA and SQIVND (reference sequence). The CDR3 spells CASSNRGSNQPQHF. The CDR3 nucleotides are TGTGCCAGTAGTAACCGGGGGAGCAATCAGCCCCAGCATTTT.

A single count supports this clone. The chain employs TRBV19 and TRBJ1-2, with 9 bases that match TRBD1. In germline, CDR1 is LNHDA, CDR2 SQIVND (reference sequence). Trimming removed 5 bases from V and 4 bases from J; junction bases left unmatched: 11. The CDR3 covers 16 residues. Here the CDR3 reads CASSPKAGTGTYGYTF. As DNA, the CDR3 is TGTGCCAGTAGTCCCAAAGCCGGGACAGGGACCTATGGCTACACCTTC.

The chain recombines TRBV7-9 with TRBJ1-5; 7 positions agree with TRBD1. Trimming at V came to 5 bases and at J to 2 bases, leaving 3 bases not matched to a gene. The CDR3 runs to 14 residues. The V gene's germline CDR1 is SEHNR and CDR2 FQNEAQ (reference sequence). CDR3 sequence: CASSPTGGNQPQHF. DNA of the CDR3: TGTGCCAGCAGCCCAACAGGGGGCAATCAGCCCCAGCATTTT.

The chain employs TRBV5-4 and TRBJ2-3, with TRBD2 identical over 14 bases. Trimming cost V 0 bases and J 2 bases; bases outside gene matches: 2. CDR1 is SGHNT, CDR2 YYREEE, per germline (reference sequence). CDR3 length: 17 residues. CDR3 nucleotides: TGTGCCAGCAGCTTGGGGGGACTAGCGGGAGTCACAGATACGCAGTATTTT. Its translation is CASSLGGLAGVTDTQYF.

This clone was found once. The chain is built from TRBV19 and TRBJ1-1; a weak D match, TRBD1 (5 bases). Trimming took off 2 bases at V and 1 base at J, with 11 bases between the two ends. There are 15 residues in the CDR3. In germline, CDR1 is LNHDA, CDR2 SQIVND (reference sequence). The CDR3 coding sequence is TGTGCCAGTAGTATACGGGCGGGGCCGAACACTGAAGCTTTCTTT. It encodes CASSIRAGPNTEAFF.

The V call is TRBV6-5, the J call TRBJ1-2, with unresolved D. Germline V CDR1 and CDR2: MNHEY, SVGAGI. The V and J ends lost 0 bases and 8 bases respectively, with 13 bases between them. This CDR3 has 14 residues. In DNA, the CDR3 is TGTGCCAGCAGTTACTCCCCGGAGCCCTCGGGCTACACCTTC. It codes for CASSYSPEPSGYTF.

The chain couples TRBV27 to TRBJ1-4; no definite D call. The germline V and J ends were trimmed by 6 bases and 10 bases, with 12 bases remaining between them. This CDR3 is built from 12 residues. Germline loops: CDR1 MNHEY, CDR2 SMNVEV (reference sequence). The CDR3 DNA is TGTGCCAGCAGCCCTTCGGAGGGAAAACTGTTTTTT. Translation: CASSPSEGKLFF.

V gene TRBV28 combines with J gene TRBJ1-5; a weak D match, TRBD1 (5 bases). This CDR3 spans 15 amino acids. The ends were cut back, 2 bases at V and 5 bases at J, with 13 bases in the middle. Germline CDR1 MDHEN, CDR2 SYDVKM. CDR3 nucleotides: TGTGCCAGCAGTTTAGCTCAGGGCTCATATCAGCCCCAGCATTTT. It specifies CASSLAQGSYQPQHF.

This clone was seen a few times. The chain is built from TRBV11-3 and TRBJ2-2; D perhaps matches TRBD2 (6 bases). The CDR3 length is 16 residues. The germline V gene encodes CDR1 SGHNT and CDR2 YENEEA. Trimming removed 5 bases from V and 3 bases from J, with 16 bases in between. This CDR3 reads CASSPRDGHYTGELFF. In nucleotides, the CDR3 is TGTGCCAGCAGCCCGCGGGACGGTCATTACACCGGGGAGCTGTTTTTT.